What follows is one T cell receptor beta chain and its context. The table lists this clonotype with a few counts. The target of this receptor is not known. No qualities accompany the bases; no much larger clone lies one base away. The sequencer was an Illumina HiSeq 2500. TCR beta libraries were prepared by quantitative 5'-RACE with molecular barcodes. The source study handled its data this way. Disease-linked TCR variants were identified with a new computational method built on a probabilistic model of VDJ rearrangement. Through fastp at Q25 and MiXCR, TCRdb rebuilt clones from the public reads, retaining in-frame beta chains. Rows are combined by CDR3 protein, so each entry shows the most common genes and DNA. TCRdb's processing, not the study's, gives the V and J calls here. Here the sample has around 100,000 distinct CDR3 sequences; around 24% occur a single time. The leading ten clones occupy about 12% of the sample.

The germline V end is reduced by 5 bases and the J end by 8 bases; junction bases left unmatched: 8. The germline V gene (reference sequence) supplies CDR1 DFQATT and CDR2 SNEGSKA. Taken from cysteine to phenylalanine, the CDR3 has 12 residues. The sequence is cut down to CDR3 DNA, 36 bases in frame from base 1. The record originates from a study of CD8 T cells in ankylosing spondylitis (dated by TCRdb to about 2017). Context from the whole study: T cell receptor beta repertoires were profiled in healthy donors and ankylosing spondylitis patients so that disease-linked TCR variants could be found. In total, the full study cohort was made up of roughly 110 healthy donors and 25 to 30 ankylosing spondylitis patients. Peripheral blood was sampled, and synovial fluid was additionally collected from ankylosing spondylitis patients. The paper as a whole reports these results and caveats: Some motif variants had previously been reported in the synovial fluid and blood of reactive arthritis patients, which suggests shared mechanisms of disease initiation. Blood from ankylosing spondylitis patients appeared to be characterized by a TCR beta motif composed of eight or nine highly homologous amino acid variants. The disease-linked clones showed a CD8+ phenotype and occurred at relatively low frequencies in peripheral blood. The disease-linked clones were reported to be significantly enriched in matched synovial fluid samples from ankylosing spondylitis patients.

For each ankylosing spondylitis patient, the synovial fluid sample was matched to a blood sample from that same patient. The origin of this receptor is a male donor with ankylosing spondylitis. Rearrangement joined TRBV20-1 to TRBJ1-2, and 7 junctional nucleotides match TRBD1. Sequenced input: synovial fluid, either unsorted or a sorted T cell fraction (not recorded which). The nucleotide sequence reads as follows: TGCAGTGCTGGGACAGAGGAGGGGGGCTACACCTTC. This yields the protein CSAGTEEGGYTF.